The T cell receptor (beta chain) described here comes from a study of blood T cell repertoires in COVID-19. This clone was counted between two and nine times. The CDR3 spans 13 residues. Trimming removed 2 bases at V and 5 bases at J, with 8 bases between. Germline V CDR1 and CDR2: SGHRS, YFSETQ. The table came from immunoSEQ multiplex PCR; TCRdb's copy has only in-frame clones and leaves some out. The data contain roughly 240,000 clones, about 89% of them seen just once; the ten biggest clones take up under 2%. This clonotype was obtained from a woman aged 55-70 years who had recovered from COVID-19. The chain has TRBV5-1 and TRBJ1-5, with TRBD1 as a possible D gene (5 bases). The sequencing input was peripheral blood. This chain's CDR3 is CASSFSGDQPQHF. The DNA of the CDR3 is TGCGCCAGCAGCTTTTCGGGGGATCAGCCCCAGCATTTT.